This T cell receptor (beta chain) was sequenced for a study of T-cell reconstitution after alpha-beta-depleted transplantation in children. This CDR3 is 17 amino acids long. V dropped 5 bases and J dropped 2; count of bases not matched to a gene: 8. A library of TCRbeta sequences, prepared with unique molecular identifiers, was generated. One entry per CDR3 protein, called by TCRdb with MiXCR from the PCR reads. The sample consists of roughly 590,000 distinct CDR3 sequences, roughly 15% of them appearing once. The receptor was isolated from a human donor who donated a stem cell graft to a child with acute myeloid leukemia. The chain employs TRBV12-3 or TRBV12-4 and TRBJ2-1; 11 bases align to TRBD2. The sequencing here drew on PBMCs from the stem cell graft donor, taken from the stem cell graft. The CDR3 region has the DNA TGTGCCAGCAGTCCCGGGACTAGCGGAGATGCCTACAATGAGCAGTTCTTC. Its protein is CASSPGTSGDAYNEQFF.